This T cell receptor (beta chain) was obtained from a study of T cells after yellow fever vaccination. One entry per CDR3 protein, called by TCRdb with MiXCR from the 5' RACE reads. The sample comprises approximately 580,000 distinct CDR3 sequences, around a sixth of which are singletons, and about 18% rests with the top ten. The sample holds a few counts of this clonotype. V was trimmed by 2 bases and J by 7 bases, leaving 11 bases between them. The CDR3 loop spans 13 amino acids. Germline values: CDR1 SGHAT, CDR2 FQNNGV. This sequence originates from a man between 18 and 35 years old who received the YFV17D yellow fever vaccine. This chain connects TRBV11-2 to TRBJ2-5; D may be TRBD1 (5 bases). This sample comprised PBMCs, obtained 5 days after the first yellow fever vaccination. CDR3 amino acids: CASSLTSTGTQYF. CDR3 sequence (DNA): TGTGCCAGCAGCTTAACGAGTACAGGGACCCAGTACTTC.